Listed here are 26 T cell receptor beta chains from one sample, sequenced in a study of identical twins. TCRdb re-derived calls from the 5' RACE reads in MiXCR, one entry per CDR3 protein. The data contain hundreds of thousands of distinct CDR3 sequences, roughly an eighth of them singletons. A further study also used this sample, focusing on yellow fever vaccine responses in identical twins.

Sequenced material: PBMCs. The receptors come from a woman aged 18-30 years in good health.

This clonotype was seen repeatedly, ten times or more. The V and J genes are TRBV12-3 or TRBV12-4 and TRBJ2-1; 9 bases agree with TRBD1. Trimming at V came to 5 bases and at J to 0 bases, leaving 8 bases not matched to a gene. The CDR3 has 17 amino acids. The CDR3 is CASSPGQGGLSYNEQFF. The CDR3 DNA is TGTGCCAGCAGTCCGGGACAGGGTGGACTCTCCTACAATGAGCAGTTCTTC.

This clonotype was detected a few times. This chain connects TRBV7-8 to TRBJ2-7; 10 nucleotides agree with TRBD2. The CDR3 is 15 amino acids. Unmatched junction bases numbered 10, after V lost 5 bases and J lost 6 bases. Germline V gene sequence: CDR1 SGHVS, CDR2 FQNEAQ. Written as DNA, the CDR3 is TGTGCCAGCAGCCCAGTGGGAGCTAGCGGGAGCGAGCAGTACTTC. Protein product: CASSPVGASGSEQYF.

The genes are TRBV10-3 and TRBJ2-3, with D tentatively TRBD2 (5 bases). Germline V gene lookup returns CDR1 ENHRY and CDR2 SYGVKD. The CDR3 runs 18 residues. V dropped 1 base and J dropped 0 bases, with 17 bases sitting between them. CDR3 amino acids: CAISEWASRTRSTDTQYF. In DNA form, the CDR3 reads TGTGCCATCAGTGAGTGGGCTAGCCGAACCCGAAGCACAGATACGCAGTATTTT.

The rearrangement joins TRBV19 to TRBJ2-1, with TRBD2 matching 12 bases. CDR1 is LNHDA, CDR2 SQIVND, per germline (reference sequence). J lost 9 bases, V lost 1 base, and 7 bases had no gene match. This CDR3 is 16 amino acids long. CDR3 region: CASSIGTSGRSVEQFF. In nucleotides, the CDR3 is TGTGCCAGTAGTATAGGAACTAGCGGGAGGTCTGTTGAGCAGTTCTTC.

The CDR3 region has the DNA TGTGCCAGCAGCCACCCAGTCGAAGGAGCCAAAAACATTCAGTACTTC. This encodes CASSHPVEGAKNIQYF. This chain links TRBV6-2 or TRBV6-3 with TRBJ2-4, with no clear D. Per germline, CDR1 MNHEY and CDR2 SVGEGT. The CDR3 is 16 amino acids. V was cut by 6 bases and J by 0 bases, with 15 bases left in between.

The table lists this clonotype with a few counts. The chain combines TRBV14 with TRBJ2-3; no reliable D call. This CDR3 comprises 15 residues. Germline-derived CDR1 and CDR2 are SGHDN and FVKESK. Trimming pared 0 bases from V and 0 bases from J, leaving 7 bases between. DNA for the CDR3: TGTGCCAGCAGCCAAGATTTGACTAGCACAGATACGCAGTATTTT. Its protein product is CASSQDLTSTDTQYF.

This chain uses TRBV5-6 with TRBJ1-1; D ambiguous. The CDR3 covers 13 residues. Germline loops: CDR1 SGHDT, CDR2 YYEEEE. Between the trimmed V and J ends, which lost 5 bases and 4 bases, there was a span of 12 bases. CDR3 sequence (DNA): TGTGCCAGCAGTCCAGTCCTGGGCACTGAAGCTTTCTTT. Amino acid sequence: CASSPVLGTEAFF.

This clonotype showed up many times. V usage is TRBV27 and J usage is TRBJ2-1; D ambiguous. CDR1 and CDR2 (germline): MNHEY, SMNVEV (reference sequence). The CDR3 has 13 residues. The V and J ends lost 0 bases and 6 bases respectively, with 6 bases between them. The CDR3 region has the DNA TGTGCCAGCAGTTTATCGAGGTTCAATGAGCAGTTCTTC. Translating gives CASSLSRFNEQFF.

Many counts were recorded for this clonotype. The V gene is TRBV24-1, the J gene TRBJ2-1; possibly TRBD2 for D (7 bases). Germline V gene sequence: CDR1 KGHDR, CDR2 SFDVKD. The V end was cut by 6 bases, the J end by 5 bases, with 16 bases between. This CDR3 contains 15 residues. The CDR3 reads CATSHQGGGNNEQFF. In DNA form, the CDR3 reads TGTGCCACCAGTCATCAAGGGGGGGGGAACAATGAGCAGTTCTTC.

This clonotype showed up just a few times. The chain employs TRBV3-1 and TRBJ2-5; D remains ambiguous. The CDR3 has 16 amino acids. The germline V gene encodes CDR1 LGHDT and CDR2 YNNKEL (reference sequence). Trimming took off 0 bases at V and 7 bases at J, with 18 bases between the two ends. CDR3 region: CASSQDVVHQGGTQYF. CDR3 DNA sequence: TGTGCCAGCAGCCAAGATGTGGTGCACCAAGGTGGGACCCAGTACTTC.

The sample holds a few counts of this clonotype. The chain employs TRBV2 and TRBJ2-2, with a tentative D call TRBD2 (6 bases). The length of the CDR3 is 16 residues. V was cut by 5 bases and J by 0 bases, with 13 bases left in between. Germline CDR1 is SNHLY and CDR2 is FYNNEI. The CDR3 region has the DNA TGTGCCAGCAGTCCCTCCGGGACTCCGAACACCGGGGAGCTGTTTTTT. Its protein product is CASSPSGTPNTGELFF.

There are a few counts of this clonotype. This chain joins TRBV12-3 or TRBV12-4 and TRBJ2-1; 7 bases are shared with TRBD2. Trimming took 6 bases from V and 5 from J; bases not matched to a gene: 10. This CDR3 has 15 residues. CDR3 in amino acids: CASRSRLAVNNEQFF. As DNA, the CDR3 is TGTGCCAGCAGGTCAAGGCTAGCGGTTAACAATGAGCAGTTCTTC.

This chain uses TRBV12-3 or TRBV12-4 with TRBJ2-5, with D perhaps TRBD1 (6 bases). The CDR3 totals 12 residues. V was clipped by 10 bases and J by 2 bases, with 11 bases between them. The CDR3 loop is CATRTEQETQYF. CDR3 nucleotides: TGTGCCACCAGGACAGAACAAGAGACCCAGTACTTC.

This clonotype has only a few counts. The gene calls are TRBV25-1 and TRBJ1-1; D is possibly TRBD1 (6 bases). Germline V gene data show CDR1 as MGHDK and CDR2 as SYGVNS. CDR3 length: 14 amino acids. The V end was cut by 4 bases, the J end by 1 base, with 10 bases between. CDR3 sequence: CASSVPGQNTEAFF. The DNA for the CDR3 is TGTGCCAGCAGTGTACCGGGACAGAACACTGAAGCTTTCTTT. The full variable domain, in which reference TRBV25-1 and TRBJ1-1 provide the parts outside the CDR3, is EADIYQTPRYLVIGTGKKITLECSQTMGHDKMYWYQQDPGMELHLIHYSYGVNSTEKGDLSSESTVSRIRTEHFPLTLESARPSHTSQYLCASSVPGQNTEAFFGQGTRLTVV.

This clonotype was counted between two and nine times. This chain's CDR3 is CASSPSQWAGGSYEQYF. CDR3 nucleotides: TGTGCCAGCAGCCCCTCGCAGTGGGCGGGAGGTTCCTACGAGCAGTACTTC. The rearrangement joins TRBV7-6 to TRBJ2-7, with TRBD2 identical over 8 bases. CDR1 is SGHVS and CDR2 is FNYEAQ in the germline V gene. CDR3 length: 17 residues. Trimming cost V 5 bases and J 1 base; bases outside gene matches: 13.

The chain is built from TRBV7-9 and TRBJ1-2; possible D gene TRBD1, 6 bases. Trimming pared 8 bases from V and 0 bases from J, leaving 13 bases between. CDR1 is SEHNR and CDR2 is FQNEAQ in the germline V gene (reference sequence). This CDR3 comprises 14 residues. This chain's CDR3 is CASLGDTSNYGYTF. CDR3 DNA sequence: TGTGCCAGCCTGGGGGACACCTCTAACTATGGCTACACCTTC.

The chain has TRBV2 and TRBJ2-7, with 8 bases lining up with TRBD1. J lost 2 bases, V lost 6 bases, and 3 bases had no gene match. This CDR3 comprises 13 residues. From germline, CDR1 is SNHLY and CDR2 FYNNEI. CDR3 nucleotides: TGTGCCAGCAGGGACAGGGCCCCCTACGAGCAGTACTTC. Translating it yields CASRDRAPYEQYF.

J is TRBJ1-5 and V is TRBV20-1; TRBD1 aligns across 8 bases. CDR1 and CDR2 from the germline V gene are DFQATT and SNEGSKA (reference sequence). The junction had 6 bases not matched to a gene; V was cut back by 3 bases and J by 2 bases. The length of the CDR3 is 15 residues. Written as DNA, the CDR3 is TGCAGTGCTAGTCAAACAGGGGGAGGCAATCAGCCCCAGCATTTT. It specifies CSASQTGGGNQPQHF.

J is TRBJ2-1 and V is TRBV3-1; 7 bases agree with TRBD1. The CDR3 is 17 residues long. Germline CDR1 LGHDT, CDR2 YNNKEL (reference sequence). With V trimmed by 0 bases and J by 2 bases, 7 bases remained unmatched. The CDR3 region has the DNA TGTGCCAGCAGCCAAGAGTACGGGACAGCCGCCTACAATGAGCAGTTCTTC. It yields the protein CASSQEYGTAAYNEQFF.

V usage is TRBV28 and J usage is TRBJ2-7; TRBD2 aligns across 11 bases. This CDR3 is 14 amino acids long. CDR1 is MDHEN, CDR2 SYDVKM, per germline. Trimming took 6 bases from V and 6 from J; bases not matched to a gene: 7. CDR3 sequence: CASRIAGGRREQYF. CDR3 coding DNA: TGTGCCAGCAGAATAGCGGGAGGGCGACGCGAGCAGTACTTC. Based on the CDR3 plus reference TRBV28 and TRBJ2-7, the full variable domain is DVKVTQSSRYLVKRTGEKVFLECVQDMDHENMFWYRQDPGLGLRLIYFSYDVKMKEKGDIPEGYSVSREKKERFSLILESASTNQTSMYLCASRIAGGRREQYFGPGTRLTVT.

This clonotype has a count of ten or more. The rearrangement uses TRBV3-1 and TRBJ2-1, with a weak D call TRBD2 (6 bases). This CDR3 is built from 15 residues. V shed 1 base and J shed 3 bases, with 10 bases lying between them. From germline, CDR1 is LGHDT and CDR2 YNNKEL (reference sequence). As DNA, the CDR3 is TGTGCCAGCAGCCAAGGTGGAGGGATCTACAATGAGCAGTTCTTC. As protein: CASSQGGGIYNEQFF.

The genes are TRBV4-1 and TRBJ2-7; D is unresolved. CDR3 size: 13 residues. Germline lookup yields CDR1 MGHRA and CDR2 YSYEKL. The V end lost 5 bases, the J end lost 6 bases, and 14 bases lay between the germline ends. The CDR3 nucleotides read TGCGCCAGCAGCACAGATGCTGGTTCCGAGCAGTACGTC. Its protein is CASSTDAGSEQYV.

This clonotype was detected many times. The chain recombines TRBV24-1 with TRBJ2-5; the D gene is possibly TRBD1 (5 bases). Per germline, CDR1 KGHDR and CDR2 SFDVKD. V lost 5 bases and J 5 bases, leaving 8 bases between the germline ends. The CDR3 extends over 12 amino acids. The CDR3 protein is CATSAGLETQYF. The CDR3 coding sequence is TGTGCCACCAGTGCAGGGTTGGAGACCCAGTACTTC.

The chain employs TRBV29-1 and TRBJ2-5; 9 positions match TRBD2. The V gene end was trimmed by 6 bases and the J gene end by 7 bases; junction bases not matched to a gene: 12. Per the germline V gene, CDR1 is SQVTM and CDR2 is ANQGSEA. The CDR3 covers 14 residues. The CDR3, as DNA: TGCAGCGTCCCGAGCGCGGGGGGGCCGGGGACCCAGTACTTC. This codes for CSVPSAGGPGTQYF. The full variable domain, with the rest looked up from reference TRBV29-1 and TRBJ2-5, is SAVISQKPSRDICQRGTSLTIQCQVDSQVTMMFWYRQQPGQSLTLIATANQGSEATYESGFVIDKFPISRPNLTFSTLTVSNMSPEDSSIYLCSVPSAGGPGTQYFGPGTRLLVL.

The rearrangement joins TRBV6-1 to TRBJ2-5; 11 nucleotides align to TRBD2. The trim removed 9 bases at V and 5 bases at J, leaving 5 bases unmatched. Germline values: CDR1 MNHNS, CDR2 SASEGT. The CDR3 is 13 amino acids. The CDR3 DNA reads TGTGCCAGTAGCGGGGGGGCCCGTGAGACCCAGTACTTC. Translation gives CASSGGARETQYF.

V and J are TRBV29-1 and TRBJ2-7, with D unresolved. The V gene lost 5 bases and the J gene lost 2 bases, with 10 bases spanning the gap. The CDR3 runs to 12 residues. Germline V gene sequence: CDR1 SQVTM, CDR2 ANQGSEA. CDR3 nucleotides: TGCAGCGTTTTCAACCTCCCCTACGAGCAGTACTTC. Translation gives CSVFNLPYEQYF.